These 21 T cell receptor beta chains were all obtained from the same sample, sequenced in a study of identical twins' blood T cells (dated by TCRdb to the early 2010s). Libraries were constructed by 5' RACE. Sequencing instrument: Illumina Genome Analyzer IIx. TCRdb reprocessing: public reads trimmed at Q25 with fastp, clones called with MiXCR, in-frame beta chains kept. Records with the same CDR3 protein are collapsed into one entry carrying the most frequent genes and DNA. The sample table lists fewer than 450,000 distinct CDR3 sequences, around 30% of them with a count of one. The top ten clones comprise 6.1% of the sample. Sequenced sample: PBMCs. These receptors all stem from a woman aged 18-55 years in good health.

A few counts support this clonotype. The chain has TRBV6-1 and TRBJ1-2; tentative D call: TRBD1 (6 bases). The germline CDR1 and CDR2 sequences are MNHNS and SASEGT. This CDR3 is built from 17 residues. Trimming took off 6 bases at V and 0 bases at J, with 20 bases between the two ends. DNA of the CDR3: TGTGCCAGCAGCAAAAGGGGGACTAAATCAGCTAACTATGGCTACACCTTC. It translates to CASSKRGTKSANYGYTF.

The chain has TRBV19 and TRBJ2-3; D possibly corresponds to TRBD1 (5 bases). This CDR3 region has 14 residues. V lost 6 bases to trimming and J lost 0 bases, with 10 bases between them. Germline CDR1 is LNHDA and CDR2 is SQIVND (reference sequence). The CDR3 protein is CASRRTWSTDTQYF. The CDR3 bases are TGTGCCAGTAGGAGGACATGGAGCACAGATACGCAGTATTTT. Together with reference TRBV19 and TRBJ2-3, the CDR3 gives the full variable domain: DGGITQSPKYLFRKEGQNVTLSCEQNLNHDAMYWYRQDPGQGLRLIYYSQIVNDFQKGDIAEGYSVSREKKESFPLTVTSAQKNPTAFYLCASRRTWSTDTQYFGPGTRLTVL.

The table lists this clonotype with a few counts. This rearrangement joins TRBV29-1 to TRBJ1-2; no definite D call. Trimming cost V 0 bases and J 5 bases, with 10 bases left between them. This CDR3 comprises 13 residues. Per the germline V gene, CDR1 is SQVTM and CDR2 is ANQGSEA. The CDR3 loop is CSVEEGSMYGYTF. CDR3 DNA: TGCAGCGTTGAAGAAGGGTCCATGTATGGCTACACCTTC.

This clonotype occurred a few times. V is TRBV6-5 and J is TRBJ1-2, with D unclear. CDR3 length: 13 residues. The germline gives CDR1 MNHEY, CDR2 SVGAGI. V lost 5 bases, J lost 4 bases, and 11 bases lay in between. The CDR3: CASSPGFFYGYTF. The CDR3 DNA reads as TGTGCCAGCAGTCCTGGCTTCTTCTATGGCTACACCTTC.

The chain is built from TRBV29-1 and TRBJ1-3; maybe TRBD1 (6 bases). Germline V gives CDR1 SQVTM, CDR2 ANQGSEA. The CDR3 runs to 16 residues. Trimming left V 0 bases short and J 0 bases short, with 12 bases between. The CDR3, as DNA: TGCAGCGTTGAAGATCGGACAGAAATCTCTGGAAACACCATATATTTT. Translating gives CSVEDRTEISGNTIYF.

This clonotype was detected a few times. The CDR3 sequence: CASRGATVSSYNSPLHF. Written as DNA, the CDR3 is TGTGCCAGCAGGGGAGCGACAGTCAGCTCCTATAATTCACCCCTCCACTTT. The chain uses TRBV12-3 or TRBV12-4 and TRBJ1-6; D possibly corresponds to TRBD1 (5 bases). CDR3 size: 17 residues. Trimming removed 6 bases from V and 0 bases from J, with 15 bases in between.

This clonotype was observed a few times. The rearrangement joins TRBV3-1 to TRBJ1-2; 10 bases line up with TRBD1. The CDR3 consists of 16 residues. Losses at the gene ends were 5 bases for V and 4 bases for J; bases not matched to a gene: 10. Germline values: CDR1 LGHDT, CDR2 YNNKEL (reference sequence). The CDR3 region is CASSSSLTGGVYGYTF. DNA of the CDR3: TGTGCCAGCAGCTCCTCGCTGACAGGGGGCGTCTATGGCTACACCTTC.

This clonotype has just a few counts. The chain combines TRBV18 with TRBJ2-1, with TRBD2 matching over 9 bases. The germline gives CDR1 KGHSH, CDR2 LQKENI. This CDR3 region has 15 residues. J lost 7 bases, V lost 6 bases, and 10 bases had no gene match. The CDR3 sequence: CASSTFSGGGNEQFF. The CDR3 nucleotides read TGTGCCAGCTCCACTTTTAGCGGGGGCGGAAATGAGCAGTTCTTC.

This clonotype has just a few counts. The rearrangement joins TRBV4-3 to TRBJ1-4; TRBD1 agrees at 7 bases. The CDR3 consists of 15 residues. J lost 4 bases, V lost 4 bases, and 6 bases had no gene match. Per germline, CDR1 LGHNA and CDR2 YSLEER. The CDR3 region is CASSLSRGDNEKLFF. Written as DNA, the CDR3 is TGCGCCAGCAGCCTTTCCAGGGGGGATAATGAAAAACTGTTTTTT.

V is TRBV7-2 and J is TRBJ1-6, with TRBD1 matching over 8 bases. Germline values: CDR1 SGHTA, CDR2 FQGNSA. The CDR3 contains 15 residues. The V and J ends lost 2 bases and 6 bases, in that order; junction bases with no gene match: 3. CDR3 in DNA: TGTGCCAGCAGCTTACAGGGGGCCTTTAATTCACCCCTCCACTTT. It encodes CASSLQGAFNSPLHF.

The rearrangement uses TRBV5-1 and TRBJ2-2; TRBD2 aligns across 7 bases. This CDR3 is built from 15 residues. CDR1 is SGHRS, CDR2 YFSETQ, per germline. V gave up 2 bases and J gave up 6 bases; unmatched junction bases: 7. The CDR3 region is CASSLAGMSAGELFF. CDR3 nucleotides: TGCGCCAGCAGCTTAGCGGGGATGAGTGCCGGGGAGCTGTTTTTT.

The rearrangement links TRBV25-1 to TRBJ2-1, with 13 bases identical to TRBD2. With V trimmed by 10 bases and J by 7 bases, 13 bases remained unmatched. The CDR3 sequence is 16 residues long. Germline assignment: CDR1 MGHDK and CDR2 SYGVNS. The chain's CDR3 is CATYRSGTSGKNEQFF. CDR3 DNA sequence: TGTGCCACCTACCGATCCGGGACTAGCGGGAAAAATGAGCAGTTCTTC.

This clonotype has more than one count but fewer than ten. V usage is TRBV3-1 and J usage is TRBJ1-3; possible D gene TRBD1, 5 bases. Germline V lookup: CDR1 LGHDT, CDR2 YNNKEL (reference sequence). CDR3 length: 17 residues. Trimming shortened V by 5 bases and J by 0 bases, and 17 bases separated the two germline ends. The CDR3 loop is CASSFARGGSSGNTIYF. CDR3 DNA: TGTGCCAGCAGCTTCGCTCGGGGCGGGAGCTCTGGAAACACCATATATTTT.

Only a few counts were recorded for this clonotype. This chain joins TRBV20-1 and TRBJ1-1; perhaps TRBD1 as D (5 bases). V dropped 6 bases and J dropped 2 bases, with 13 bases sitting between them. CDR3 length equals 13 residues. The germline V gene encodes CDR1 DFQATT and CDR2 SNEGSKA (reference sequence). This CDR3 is CSALRDGNTEAFF. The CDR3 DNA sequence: TGCAGTGCCCTCCGGGACGGAAACACTGAAGCTTTCTTT.

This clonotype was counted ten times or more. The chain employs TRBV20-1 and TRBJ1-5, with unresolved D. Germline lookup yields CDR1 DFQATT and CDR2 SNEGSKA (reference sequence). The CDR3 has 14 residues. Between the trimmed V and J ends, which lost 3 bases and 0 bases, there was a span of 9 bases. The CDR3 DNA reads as TGCAGTGCTAGTCAGACCGTTAGCAATCAGCCCCAGCATTTT. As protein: CSASQTVSNQPQHF.

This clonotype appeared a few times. In DNA, the CDR3 is TGTGCCAGCAGTACCGGGACGATGAGCAATCAGCCCCAGCATTTT. Residues: CASSTGTMSNQPQHF. The rearrangement links TRBV11-2 to TRBJ1-5; perhaps TRBD1 as D (5 bases). Trimming removed 6 bases at V and 1 base at J, with 13 bases between. This CDR3 has 15 amino acids. The germline gives CDR1 SGHAT, CDR2 FQNNGV. Using reference TRBV11-2 and TRBJ1-5 for the parts outside the CDR3, the full variable domain is EAGVAQSPRYKIIEKRQSVAFWCNPISGHATLYWYQQILGQGPKLLIQFQNNGVVDDSQLPKDRFSAERLKGVDSTLKIQPAKLEDSAVYLCASSTGTMSNQPQHFGDGTRLSIL.

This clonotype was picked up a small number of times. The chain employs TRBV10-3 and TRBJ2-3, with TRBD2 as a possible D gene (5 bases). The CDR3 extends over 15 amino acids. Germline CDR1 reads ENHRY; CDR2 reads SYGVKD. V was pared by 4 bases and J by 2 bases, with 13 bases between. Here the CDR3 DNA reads TGTGCCATCAGTGGGGCAGTGGACTTCACAGATACGCAGTATTTT. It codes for CAISGAVDFTDTQYF.

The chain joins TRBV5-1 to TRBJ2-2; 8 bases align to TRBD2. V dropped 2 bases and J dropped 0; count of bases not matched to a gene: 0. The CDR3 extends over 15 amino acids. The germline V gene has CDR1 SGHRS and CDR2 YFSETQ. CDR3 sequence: CASSFSGTNTGELFF. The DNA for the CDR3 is TGCGCCAGCAGCTTTAGCGGGACGAACACCGGGGAGCTGTTTTTT.

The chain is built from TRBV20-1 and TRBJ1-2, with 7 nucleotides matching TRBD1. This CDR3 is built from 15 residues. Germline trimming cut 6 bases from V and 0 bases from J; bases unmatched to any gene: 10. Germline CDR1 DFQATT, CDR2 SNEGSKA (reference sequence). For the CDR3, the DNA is TGCAGTGCCGAGAACCCAGGACAGGCTAACTATGGCTACACCTTC. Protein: CSAENPGQANYGYTF.

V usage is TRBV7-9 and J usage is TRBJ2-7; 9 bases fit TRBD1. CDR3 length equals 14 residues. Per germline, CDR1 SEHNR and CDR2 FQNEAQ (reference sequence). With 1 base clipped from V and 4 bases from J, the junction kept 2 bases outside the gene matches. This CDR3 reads CASSLVQGAYEQYF. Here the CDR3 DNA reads TGTGCCAGCAGCTTAGTACAGGGGGCGTACGAGCAGTACTTC.

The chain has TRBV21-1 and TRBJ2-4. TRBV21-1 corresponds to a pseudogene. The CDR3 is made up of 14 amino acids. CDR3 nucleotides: TGTGCCAGCAGCAAAGACGACGGCGGAAACATTCAGTACTTC. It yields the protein CASSKDDGGNIQYF.